Sequencing of this T cell receptor beta chain was carried out in a study of blood T cell repertoires in COVID-19. Study-wide background: From the United States, Italy and Spain came samples of acute and convalescent COVID-19. T cells, B-cell-depleted T cells, or PBMCs provided the cDNA or gDNA that served as material.

Authors' analysis steps: Amplification of reference gene primers was used by the study to estimate nucleated cell counts. The protocol was immunoSEQ multiplex PCR, while the TCRdb copy is restricted to in-frame clones and leaves out a portion. V and J calls plus clone size are reproduced from that table; the DNA served to infer D and trimming. This table holds nearly 95,000 clones, 90% found once. The table lists this clone with a count of one. The J segment lost 7 bases and the V segment lost 3 bases, leaving 3 bases of the junction unmatched. The CDR3 covers 13 residues. Germline loops: CDR1 MDHEN, CDR2 SYDVKM.

Sequencing used peripheral blood. The source of this sequence is a human donor with active COVID-19. The donor label of this sample is uncertain. The chain combines TRBV28 with TRBJ1-5; TRBD1 aligns across 7 bases. The CDR3 DNA sequence: TGTGCCAGCAGTTTCAGGGGGTGGCAGCCCCAGCATTTT. It translates to CASSFRGWQPQHF. The full variable domain, its missing parts supplied by reference TRBV28 and TRBJ1-5, is DVKVTQSSRYLVKRTGEKVFLECVQDMDHENMFWYRQDPGLGLRLIYFSYDVKMKEKGDIPEGYSVSREKKERFSLILESASTNQTSMYLCASSFRGWQPQHFGDGTRLSIL.